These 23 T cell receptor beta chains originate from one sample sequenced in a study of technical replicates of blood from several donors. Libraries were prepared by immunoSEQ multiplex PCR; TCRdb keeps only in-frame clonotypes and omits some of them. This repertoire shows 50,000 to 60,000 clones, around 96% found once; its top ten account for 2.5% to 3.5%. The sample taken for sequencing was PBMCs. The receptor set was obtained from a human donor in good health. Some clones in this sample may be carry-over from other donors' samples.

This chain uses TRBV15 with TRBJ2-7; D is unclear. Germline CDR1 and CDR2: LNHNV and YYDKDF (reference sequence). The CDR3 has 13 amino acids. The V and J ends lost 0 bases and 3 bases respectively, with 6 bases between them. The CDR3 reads CATSRDQDYEQYF. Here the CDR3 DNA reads TGTGCCACCAGCAGAGATCAGGACTACGAGCAGTACTTC.

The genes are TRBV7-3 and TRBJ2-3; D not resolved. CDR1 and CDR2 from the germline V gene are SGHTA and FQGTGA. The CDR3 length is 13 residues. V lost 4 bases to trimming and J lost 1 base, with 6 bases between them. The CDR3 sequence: CASSSQRTDTQYF. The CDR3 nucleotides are TGTGCCAGCAGCTCACAGCGCACAGATACGCAGTATTTT.

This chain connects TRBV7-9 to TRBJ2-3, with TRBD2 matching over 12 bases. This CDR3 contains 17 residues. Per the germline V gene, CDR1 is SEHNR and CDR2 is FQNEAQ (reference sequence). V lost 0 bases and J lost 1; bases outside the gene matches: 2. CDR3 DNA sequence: TGTGCCAGCAGCTTAGCTGGACTAGCGGGGCGCACAGATACGCAGTATTTT. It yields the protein CASSLAGLAGRTDTQYF.

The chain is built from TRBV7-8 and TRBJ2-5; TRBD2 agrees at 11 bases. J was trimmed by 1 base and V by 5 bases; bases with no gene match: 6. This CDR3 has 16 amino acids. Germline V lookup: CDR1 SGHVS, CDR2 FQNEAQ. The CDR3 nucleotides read TGTGCCAGCAGCGGGGGGACTAGCGGACCCCAAGAGACCCAGTACTTC. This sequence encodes CASSGGTSGPQETQYF.

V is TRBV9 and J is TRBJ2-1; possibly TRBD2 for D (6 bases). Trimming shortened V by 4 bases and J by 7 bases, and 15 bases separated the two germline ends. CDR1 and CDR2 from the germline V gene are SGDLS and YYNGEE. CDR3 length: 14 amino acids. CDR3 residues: CASSPRAGRNEQFF. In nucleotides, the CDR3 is TGTGCCAGCAGCCCCCGGGCAGGGAGGAATGAGCAGTTCTTC.

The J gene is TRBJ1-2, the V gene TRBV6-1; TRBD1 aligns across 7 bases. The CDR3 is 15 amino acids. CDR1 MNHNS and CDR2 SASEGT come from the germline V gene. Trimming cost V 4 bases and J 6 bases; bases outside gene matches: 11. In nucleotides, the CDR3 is TGTGCCAGCAGTGCTGAAGGGGGCAGGGCACATGGCTACACCTTC. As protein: CASSAEGGRAHGYTF.

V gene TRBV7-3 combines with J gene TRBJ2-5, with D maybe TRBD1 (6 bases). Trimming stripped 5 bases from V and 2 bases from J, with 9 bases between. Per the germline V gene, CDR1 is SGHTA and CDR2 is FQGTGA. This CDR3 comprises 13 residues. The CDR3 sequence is CASSLGQQETQYF. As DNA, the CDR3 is TGTGCCAGCAGCCTAGGACAGCAAGAGACCCAGTACTTC. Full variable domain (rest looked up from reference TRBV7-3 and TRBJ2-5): GAGVSQTPSNKVTEKGKYVELRCDPISGHTALYWYRQSLGQGPEFLIYFQGTGAADDSGLPNDRFFAVRPEGSVSTLKIQRTERGDSAVYLCASSLGQQETQYFGPGTRLLVL.

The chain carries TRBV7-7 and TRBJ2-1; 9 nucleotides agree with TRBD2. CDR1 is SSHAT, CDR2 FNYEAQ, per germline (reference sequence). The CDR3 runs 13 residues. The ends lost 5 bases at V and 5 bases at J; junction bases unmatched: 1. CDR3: CASSAGGHNEQFF. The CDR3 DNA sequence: TGTGCCAGCAGCGCGGGGGGGCACAATGAGCAGTTCTTC.

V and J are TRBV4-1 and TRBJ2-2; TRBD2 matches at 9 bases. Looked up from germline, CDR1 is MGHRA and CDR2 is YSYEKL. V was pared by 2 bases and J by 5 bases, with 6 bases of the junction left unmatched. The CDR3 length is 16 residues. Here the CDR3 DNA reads TGCGCCAGCAGCCAAAGACTAGCGGACGGGACCGGGGAGCTGTTTTTT. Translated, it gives CASSQRLADGTGELFF.

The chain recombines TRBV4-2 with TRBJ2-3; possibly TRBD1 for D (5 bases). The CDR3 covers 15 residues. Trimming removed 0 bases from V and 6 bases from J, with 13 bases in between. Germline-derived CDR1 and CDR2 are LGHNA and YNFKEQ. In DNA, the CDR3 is TGTGCCAGCAGCCAAGAGGGGCGACCCGGGGATACGCAGTATTTT. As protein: CASSQEGRPGDTQYF.

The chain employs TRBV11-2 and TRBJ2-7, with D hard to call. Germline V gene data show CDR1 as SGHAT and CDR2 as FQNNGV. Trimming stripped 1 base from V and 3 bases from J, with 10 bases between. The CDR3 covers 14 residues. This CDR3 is CASSLGVGDYEQYF. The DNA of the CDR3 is TGTGCCAGCAGCTTAGGAGTAGGAGACTACGAGCAGTACTTC. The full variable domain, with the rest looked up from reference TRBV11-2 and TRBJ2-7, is EAGVAQSPRYKIIEKRQSVAFWCNPISGHATLYWYQQILGQGPKLLIQFQNNGVVDDSQLPKDRFSAERLKGVDSTLKIQPAKLEDSAVYLCASSLGVGDYEQYFGPGTRLTVT.

The CDR3 DNA sequence: TGTGCCAGCAGACTAGGGACTATGAACACTGAAGCTTTCTTT. It yields the protein CASRLGTMNTEAFF. This sequence joins TRBV7-2 and TRBJ1-1; D might be TRBD1 (5 bases). Trimming took off 6 bases at V and 0 bases at J, with 11 bases between the two ends. CDR1 is SGHTA and CDR2 is FQGNSA in the germline V gene. This CDR3 is built from 14 residues.

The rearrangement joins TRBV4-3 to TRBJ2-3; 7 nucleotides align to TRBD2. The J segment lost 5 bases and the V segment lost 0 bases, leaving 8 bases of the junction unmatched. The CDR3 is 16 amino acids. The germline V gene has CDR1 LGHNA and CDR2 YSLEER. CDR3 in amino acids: CASSQERTRGVDTQYF. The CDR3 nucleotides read TGCGCCAGCAGCCAAGAGAGGACCCGGGGGGTAGATACGCAGTATTTT.

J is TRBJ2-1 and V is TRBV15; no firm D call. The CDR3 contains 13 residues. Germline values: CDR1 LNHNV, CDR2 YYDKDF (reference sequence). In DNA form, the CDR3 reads TGTGGCACAAGTGAAATGCTATACAATGAGCAGTTCTTC. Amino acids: CGTSEMLYNEQFF.

DNA of the CDR3: TGCGCCAGCAGCGCGAGGGTACGTTTCGGAGCCGTCGACGAGCAGTACTTC. Translation gives CASSARVRFGAVDEQYF. This chain joins TRBV5-1 and TRBJ2-7; tentative D call: TRBD2 (5 bases). V shed 4 bases and J shed 5 bases, with 25 bases lying between them. Germline V gene lookup returns CDR1 SGHRS and CDR2 YFSETQ. CDR3 length: 17 residues.

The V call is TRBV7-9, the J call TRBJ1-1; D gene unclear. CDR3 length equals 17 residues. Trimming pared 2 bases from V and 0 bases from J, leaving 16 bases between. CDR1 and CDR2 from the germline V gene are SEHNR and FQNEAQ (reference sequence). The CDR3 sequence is CASSLIFSSEMNTEAFF. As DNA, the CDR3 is TGTGCCAGCAGCTTAATTTTTTCATCGGAGATGAACACTGAAGCTTTCTTT.

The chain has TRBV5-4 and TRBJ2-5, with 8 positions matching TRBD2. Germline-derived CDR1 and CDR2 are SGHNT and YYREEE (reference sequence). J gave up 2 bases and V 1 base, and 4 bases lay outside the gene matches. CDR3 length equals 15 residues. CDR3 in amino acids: CASSLSGRDQETQYF. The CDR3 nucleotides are TGTGCCAGCAGCTTGTCCGGGAGGGATCAAGAGACCCAGTACTTC.

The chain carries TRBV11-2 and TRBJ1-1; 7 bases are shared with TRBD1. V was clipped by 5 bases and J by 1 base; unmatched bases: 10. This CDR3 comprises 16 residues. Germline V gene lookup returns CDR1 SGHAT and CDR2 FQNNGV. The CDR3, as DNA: TGTGCCAGCAGCCCTAGGGACAGCCGTAGGAACACTGAAGCTTTCTTT. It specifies CASSPRDSRRNTEAFF.

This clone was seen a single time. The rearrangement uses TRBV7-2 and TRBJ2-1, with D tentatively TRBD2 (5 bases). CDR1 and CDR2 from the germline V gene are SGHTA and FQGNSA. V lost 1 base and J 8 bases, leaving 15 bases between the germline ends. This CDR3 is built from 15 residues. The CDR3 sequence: CASSLVRGQPHEQFF. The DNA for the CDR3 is TGTGCCAGCAGCTTAGTACGCGGGCAGCCACATGAGCAGTTCTTC.

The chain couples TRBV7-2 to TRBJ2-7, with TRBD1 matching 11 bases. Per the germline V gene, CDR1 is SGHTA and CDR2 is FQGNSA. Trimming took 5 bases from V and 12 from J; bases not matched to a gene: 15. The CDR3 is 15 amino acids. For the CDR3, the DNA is TGTGCCAGCAGCCAAAGGACAGGGGGCTCCTCTTCACCGTACTTC. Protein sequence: CASSQRTGGSSSPYF.

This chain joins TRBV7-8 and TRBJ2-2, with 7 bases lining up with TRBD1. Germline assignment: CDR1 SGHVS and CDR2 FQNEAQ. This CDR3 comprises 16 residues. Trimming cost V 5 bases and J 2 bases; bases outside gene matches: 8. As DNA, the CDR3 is TGTGCCAGCAGCGCCCGACAGGGACAAAACACCGGGGAGCTGTTTTTT. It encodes CASSARQGQNTGELFF.

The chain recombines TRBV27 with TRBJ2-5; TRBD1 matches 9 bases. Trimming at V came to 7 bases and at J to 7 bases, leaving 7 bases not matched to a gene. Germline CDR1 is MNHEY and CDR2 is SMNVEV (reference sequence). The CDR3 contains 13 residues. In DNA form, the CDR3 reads TGTGCCAGCATAGGGACAGGGTCAGGGACCCAGTACTTC. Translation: CASIGTGSGTQYF.

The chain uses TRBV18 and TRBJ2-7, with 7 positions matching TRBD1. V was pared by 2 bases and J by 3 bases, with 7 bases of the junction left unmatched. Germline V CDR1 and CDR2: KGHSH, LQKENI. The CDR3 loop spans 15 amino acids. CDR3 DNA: TGTGCCAGCTCACCAGGGACAGTGGGATTCTACGAGCAGTACTTC. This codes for CASSPGTVGFYEQYF.